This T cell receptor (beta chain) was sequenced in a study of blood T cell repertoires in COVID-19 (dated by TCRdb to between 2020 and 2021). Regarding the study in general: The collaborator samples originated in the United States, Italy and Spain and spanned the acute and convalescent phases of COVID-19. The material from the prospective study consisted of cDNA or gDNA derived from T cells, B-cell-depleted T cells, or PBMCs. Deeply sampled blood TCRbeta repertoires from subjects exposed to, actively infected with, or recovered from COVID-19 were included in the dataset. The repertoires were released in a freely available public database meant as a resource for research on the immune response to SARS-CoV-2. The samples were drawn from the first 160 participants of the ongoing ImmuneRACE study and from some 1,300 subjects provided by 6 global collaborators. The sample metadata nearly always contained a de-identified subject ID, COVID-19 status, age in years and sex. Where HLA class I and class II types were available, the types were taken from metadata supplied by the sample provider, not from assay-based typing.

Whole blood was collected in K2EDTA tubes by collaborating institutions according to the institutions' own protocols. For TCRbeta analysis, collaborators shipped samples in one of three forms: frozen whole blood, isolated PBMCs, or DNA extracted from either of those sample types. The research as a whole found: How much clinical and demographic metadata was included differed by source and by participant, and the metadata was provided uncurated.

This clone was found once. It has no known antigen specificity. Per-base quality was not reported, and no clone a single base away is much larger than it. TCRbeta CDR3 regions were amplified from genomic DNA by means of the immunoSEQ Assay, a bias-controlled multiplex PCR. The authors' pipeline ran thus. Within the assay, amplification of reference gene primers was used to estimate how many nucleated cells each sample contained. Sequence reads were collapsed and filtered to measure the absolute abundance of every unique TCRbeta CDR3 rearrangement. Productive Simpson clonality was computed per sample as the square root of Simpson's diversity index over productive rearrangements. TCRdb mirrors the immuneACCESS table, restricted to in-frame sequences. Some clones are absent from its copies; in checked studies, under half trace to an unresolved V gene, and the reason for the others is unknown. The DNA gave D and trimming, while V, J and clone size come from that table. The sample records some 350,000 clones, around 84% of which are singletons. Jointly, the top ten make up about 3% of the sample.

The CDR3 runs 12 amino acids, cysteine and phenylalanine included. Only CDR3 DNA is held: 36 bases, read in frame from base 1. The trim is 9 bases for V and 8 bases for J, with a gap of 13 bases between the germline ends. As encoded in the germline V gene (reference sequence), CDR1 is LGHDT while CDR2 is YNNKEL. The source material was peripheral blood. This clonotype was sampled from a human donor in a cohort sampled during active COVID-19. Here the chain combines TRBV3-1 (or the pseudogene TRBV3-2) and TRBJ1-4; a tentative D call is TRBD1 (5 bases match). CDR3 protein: CASRQGYEKLFF. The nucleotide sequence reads TGTGCCAGTCGGCAGGGCTACGAAAAACTGTTTTTT.